A single sample gave rise to the 4 T cell receptor beta chains below, sequenced in a study of blood T cell repertoires in COVID-19. The table came from immunoSEQ multiplex PCR; TCRdb's copy has only in-frame clones and leaves some out. The table shows about 180,000 clones, with around 87% occurring only once. Sequenced input: peripheral blood. All receptors derive from a man in his forties with active or convalescent COVID-19.

The V and J genes are TRBV10-3 and TRBJ1-2, with D possibly TRBD1 on 5 matching bases. With 0 bases removed from V and 8 bases from J, the gap between germline ends came to 13 bases. This CDR3 has 14 amino acids. From germline, CDR1 is ENHRY and CDR2 SYGVKD. This chain's CDR3 is CAISESGPGQGYTF. As DNA, the CDR3 is TGTGCCATCAGTGAGTCGGGGCCAGGGCAGGGCTACACCTTC.

The chain employs TRBV9 and TRBJ1-6, with D maybe TRBD1 (6 bases). V lost 3 bases and J lost 0, with 10 bases in between. Germline-derived CDR1 and CDR2 are SGDLS and YYNGEE. The CDR3 length is 16 residues. CDR3 region: CASSAYRDSYNSPLHF. CDR3 nucleotide sequence: TGTGCCAGCAGCGCTTACAGGGACTCCTATAATTCACCCCTCCACTTT.

The DNA for the CDR3 is TGTGCCAGCAGCCCCCGGCCTAGCACTGAAGCTTTCTTT. It specifies CASSPRPSTEAFF. This chain connects TRBV9 to TRBJ1-1; D ambiguous. The germline V gene has CDR1 SGDLS and CDR2 YYNGEE. The germline V and J ends were trimmed by 4 bases and 4 bases, with 11 bases remaining between them. The CDR3 is made up of 13 amino acids. The full variable domain, rest sourced from reference TRBV9 and TRBJ1-1, is DSGVTQTPKHLITATGQRVTLRCSPRSGDLSVYWYQQSLDQGLQFLIQYYNGEERAKGNILERFSAQQFPDLHSELNLSSLELGDSALYFCASSPRPSTEAFFGQGTRLTVV.

The rearrangement joins TRBV6-1 to TRBJ1-2, with D uncertain. This CDR3 has 14 residues. Germline values: CDR1 MNHNS, CDR2 SASEGT. Trimming shortened V by 2 bases and J by 8 bases, and 15 bases separated the two germline ends. The CDR3 DNA reads TGTGCCAGCAGTGAAATTCGGGTGGCGGGCGGCTACACCTTC. The encoded protein is CASSEIRVAGGYTF.